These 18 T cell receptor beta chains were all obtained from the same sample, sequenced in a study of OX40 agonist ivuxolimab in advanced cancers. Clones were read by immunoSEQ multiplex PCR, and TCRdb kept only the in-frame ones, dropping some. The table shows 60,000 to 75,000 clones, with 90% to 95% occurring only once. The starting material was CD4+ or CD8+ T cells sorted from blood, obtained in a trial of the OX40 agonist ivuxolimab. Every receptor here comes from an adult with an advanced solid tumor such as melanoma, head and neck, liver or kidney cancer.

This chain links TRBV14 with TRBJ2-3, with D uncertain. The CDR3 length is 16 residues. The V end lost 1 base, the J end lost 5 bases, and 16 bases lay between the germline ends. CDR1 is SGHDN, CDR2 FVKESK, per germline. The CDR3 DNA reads TGTGCCAGCAGCCAAGGTTTACCGAACTGGGGAGATACGCAGTATTTT. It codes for CASSQGLPNWGDTQYF.

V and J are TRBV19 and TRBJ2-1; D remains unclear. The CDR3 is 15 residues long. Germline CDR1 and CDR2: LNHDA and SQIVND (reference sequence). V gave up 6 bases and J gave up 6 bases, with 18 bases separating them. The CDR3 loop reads CASSRDGSLFNEQFF. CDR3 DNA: TGTGCCAGTAGCCGAGACGGGTCCCTTTTCAATGAGCAGTTCTTC.

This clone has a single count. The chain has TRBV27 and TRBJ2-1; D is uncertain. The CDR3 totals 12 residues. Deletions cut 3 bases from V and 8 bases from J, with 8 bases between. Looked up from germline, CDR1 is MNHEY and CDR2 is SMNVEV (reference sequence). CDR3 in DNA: TGTGCCAGCAGTTTTCGAAAGCATGAGCAGTTCTTC. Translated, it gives CASSFRKHEQFF.

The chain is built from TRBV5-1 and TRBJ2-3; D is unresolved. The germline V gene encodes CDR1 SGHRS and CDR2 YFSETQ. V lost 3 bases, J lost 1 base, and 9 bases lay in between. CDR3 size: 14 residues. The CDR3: CASSSEPGTDTQYF. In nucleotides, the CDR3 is TGCGCCAGCAGCTCGGAGCCGGGCACAGATACGCAGTATTTT.

CDR3 DNA sequence: TGTGCGGTAGTGGGGGGGACTGAAGCTTTCTTT. This translates into CAVVGGTEAFF. The genes are TRBV6-5 and TRBJ1-1; D is possibly TRBD1 (5 bases). Per the germline V gene, CDR1 is MNHEY and CDR2 is SVGAGI. This CDR3 is built from 11 residues.

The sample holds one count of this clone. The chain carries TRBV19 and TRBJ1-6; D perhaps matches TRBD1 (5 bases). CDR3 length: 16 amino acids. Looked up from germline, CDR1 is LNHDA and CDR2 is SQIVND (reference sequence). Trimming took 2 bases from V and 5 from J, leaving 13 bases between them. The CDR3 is CASSISRDGDNSPLHF. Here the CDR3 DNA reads TGTGCCAGTAGTATAAGTCGGGACGGTGATAATTCACCCCTCCACTTT. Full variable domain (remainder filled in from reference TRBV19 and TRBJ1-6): DGGITQSPKYLFRKEGQNVTLSCEQNLNHDAMYWYRQDPGQGLRLIYYSQIVNDFQKGDIAEGYSVSREKKESFPLTVTSAQKNPTAFYLCASSISRDGDNSPLHFGNGTRLTVT.

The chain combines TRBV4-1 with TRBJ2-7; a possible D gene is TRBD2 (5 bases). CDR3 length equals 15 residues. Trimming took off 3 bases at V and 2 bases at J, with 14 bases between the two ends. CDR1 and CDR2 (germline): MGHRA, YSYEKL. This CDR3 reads CASSHLPDGTYEQYF. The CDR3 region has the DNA TGCGCCAGCAGCCACTTGCCTGACGGGACCTACGAGCAGTACTTC.

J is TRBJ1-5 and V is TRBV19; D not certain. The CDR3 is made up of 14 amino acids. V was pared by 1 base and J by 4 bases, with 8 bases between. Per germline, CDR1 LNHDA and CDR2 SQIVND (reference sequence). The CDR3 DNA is TGTGCCAGTAGTATAGTTCCGGGTAATCAGCCCCAGCATTTT. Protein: CASSIVPGNQPQHF.

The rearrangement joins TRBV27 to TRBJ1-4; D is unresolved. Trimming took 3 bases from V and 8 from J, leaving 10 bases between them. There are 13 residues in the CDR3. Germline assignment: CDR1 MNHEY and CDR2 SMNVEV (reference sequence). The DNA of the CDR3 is TGTGCCAGCAGTTTTGCAGTTAGAGAAAAACTGTTTTTT. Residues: CASSFAVREKLFF.

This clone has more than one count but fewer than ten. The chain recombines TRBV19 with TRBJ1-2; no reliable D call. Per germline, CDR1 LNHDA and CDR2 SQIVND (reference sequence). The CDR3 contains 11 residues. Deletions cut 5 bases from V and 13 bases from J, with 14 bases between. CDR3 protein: CASSQSVVSTF. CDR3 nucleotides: TGTGCCAGTAGTCAGTCAGTTGTTAGCACCTTC.

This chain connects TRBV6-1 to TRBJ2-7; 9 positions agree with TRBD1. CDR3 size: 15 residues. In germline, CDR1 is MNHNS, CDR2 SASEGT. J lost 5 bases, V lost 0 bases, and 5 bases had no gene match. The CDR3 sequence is CASSEASGTGNEQYF. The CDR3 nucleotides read TGTGCCAGCAGTGAAGCATCCGGGACAGGGAACGAGCAGTACTTC.

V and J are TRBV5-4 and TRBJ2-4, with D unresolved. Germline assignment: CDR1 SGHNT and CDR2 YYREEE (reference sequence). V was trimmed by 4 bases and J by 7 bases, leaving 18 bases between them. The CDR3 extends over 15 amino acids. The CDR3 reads CASSPTKQAENIQYF. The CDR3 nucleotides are TGTGCCAGCAGCCCAACAAAGCAGGCGGAGAACATTCAGTACTTC.

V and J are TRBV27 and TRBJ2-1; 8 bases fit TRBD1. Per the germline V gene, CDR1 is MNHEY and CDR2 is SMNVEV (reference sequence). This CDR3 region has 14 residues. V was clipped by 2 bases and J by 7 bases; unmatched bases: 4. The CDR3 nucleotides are TGTGCCAGCAGTTTAACCCAGGGGGCGAATGAGCAGTTCTTC. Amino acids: CASSLTQGANEQFF.

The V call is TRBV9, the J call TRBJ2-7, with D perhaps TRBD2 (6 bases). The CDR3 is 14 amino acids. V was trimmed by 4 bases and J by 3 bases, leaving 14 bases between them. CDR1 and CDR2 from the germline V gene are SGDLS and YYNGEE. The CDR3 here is CASSPGSGDYEQYF. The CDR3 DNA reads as TGTGCCAGCAGCCCGGGTAGCGGAGACTACGAGCAGTACTTC.

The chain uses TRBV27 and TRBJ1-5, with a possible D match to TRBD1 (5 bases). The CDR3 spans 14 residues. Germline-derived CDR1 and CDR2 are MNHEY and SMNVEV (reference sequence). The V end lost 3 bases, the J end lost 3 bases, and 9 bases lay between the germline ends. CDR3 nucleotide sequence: TGTGCCAGCAGTTTGGGGGGGATCAATCAGCCCCAGCATTTT. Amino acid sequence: CASSLGGINQPQHF.

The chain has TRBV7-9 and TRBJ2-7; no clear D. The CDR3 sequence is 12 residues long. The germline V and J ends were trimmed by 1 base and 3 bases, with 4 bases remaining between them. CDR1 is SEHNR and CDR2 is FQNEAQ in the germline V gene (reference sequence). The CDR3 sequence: CASSLGDYEQYF. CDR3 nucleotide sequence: TGTGCCAGCAGCTTAGGGGACTACGAGCAGTACTTC. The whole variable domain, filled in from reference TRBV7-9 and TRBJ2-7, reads DTGVSQNPRHKITKRGQNVTFRCDPISEHNRLYWYRQTLGQGPEFLTYFQNEAQLEKSRLLSDRFSAERPKGSFSTLEIQRTEQGDSAMYLCASSLGDYEQYFGPGTRLTVT.

The DNA for the CDR3 is TGTGCCAGCACAACAGGGGTAGGCCCTGAAGCTTTCTTT. Its protein is CASTTGVGPEAFF. The gene calls are TRBV11-1 and TRBJ1-1, with TRBD1 matching over 7 bases. Trimming at V came to 7 bases and at J to 6 bases, leaving 8 bases not matched to a gene. CDR3 length: 13 amino acids. Germline CDR1 is SGHAT and CDR2 is FQDESV (reference sequence).

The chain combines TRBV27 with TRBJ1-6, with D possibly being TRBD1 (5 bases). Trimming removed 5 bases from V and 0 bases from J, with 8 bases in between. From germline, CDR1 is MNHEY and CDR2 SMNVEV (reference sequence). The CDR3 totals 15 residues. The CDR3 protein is CASSPGSSYNSPLHF. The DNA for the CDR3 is TGTGCCAGCAGTCCAGGGAGCTCCTATAATTCACCCCTCCACTTT.